The T cell receptor (beta chain) under discussion was sequenced for a study of blood T cell repertoires in COVID-19. This clone was seen a few times. Under the authors' procedure: Nucleated cell counts were estimated from reference gene primer amplification. The method was immunoSEQ multiplex PCR; TCRdb's version includes in-frame clones alone and lacks a portion of them. The V and J calls and clone size were taken over from that table, and D and trimming were inferred from the DNA. Among tens of thousands of clones listed, approximately 86% were seen once. Trimming took 4 bases from V and 6 from J, leaving 9 bases between them. The CDR3 totals 13 residues. Germline CDR1 is SGHTA and CDR2 is FQGNSA.

The receptor's source is a man aged 50 to 60 with active COVID-19. The chain employs TRBV7-2 and TRBJ2-2; D remains ambiguous. The sequenced sample consisted of peripheral blood. CDR3 protein: CASSSNLAGELFF. Here the CDR3 DNA reads TGTGCCAGCAGCTCTAATCTGGCCGGGGAGCTGTTTTTT.